This T cell receptor beta chain was recovered during a study of beta chain features in type 1 diabetes. As for the study in general: Cell yields, gender and age were comparable in patients and healthy donors.

The V end lost 5 bases, the J end lost 4 bases, and 14 bases lay between the germline ends. The CDR3 extends over 14 amino acids. Germline CDR1 and CDR2: SGHAT and FQNNGV. Reverse transcribing all isolated RNA meant expressed TCRB transcripts were sequenced. Clones were read by immunoSEQ multiplex PCR, and TCRdb kept only the in-frame ones, dropping some. The repertoire consists of roughly 450,000 clones, with 11% to 15% occurring once and the leading ten covering about 0.034%. This clone was observed a few times. Its target is unknown. General study findings and limits: Naive, central memory and regulatory TCRB repertoires appeared more similar among patients than healthy donors. Fewer insertions but more deletions were seen at VDJ junctions in type 1 diabetes patients.

The receptor was derived from a man under 40 in good health. V is TRBV11-2 and J is TRBJ1-2, with TRBD1 as a possible D gene (6 bases). Sequenced sample: naive CD4+ T cells from blood. The CDR3 DNA reads as TGTGCCAGCAGCCGACCCGGGGGGCCCTATGGCTACACCTTC. Translation gives CASSRPGGPYGYTF.